This T cell receptor beta chain was obtained from a study of cytomegalovirus exposure and HLA in healthy donors (TCRdb year 2017). Background for the entire study: An earlier analysis of some 600 of the donors reported 276 Gb of sequence data and 117 million unique TCR beta sequences obtained from around 180 million T cells. About 300 gigabases of sequencing data and approximately 85 million unique TCR sequences were included in an early release covering about 700 HLA-typed donors. Among the approximately 400 genotyped donors, approximately 77% belonged to the genetic ancestry cluster associated with self-reported Caucasian donors. The study aimed to test whether signatures of past pathogen exposure could be identified by cataloging public T cell receptors. The study used immunosequencing to profile the T cell repertoires of more than 650 subjects and linked those repertoires to cytomegalovirus serostatus. A separate validation cohort of 100 to 150 different subjects was used in addition to the 666-subject first cohort. To predict cytomegalovirus infection status, the study combined high-throughput TCR immunosequencing, statistical association of individual TCRs with disease status, and machine learning. A later analysis re-examined previously published TCR beta repertoires from about 700 donors and added high-resolution HLA genotyping to investigate patterns of TCR occurrence. The later analysis used no new phenotypic data to find candidate immune exposures, relying instead on TCR beta sequences and their occurrence across donors. An earlier analysis of around 580 of the donors used high-throughput TCR beta sequencing to judge whether each TCR beta V gene segment behaved as functional or pseudogenic. Donor age, sex, ethnicity and CMV serostatus were collected together with the repertoire data. A later genetic analysis used genome-wide SNP genotypes for about 60% of the roughly 670 donors, treating that subset as a discovery cohort. Every repertoire in the discovery cohort had been generated on one and the same sequencing platform. HLA typing covered class I and class II loci at four-digit resolution. Typing coverage varied by locus: roughly 629-630 donors for A, B, C, DRB1 and DQB1; approximately 560 for DQA1; around 570 for DPA1; roughly 470 for DPB1. About five DR-DQ haplotypes were handled as single units for association and clustering because linkage in the cohort was strong. Across some 400 genotyped donors of the cohort, an average of about 220,000 unique TCR beta nucleotide sequences per donor were sequenced, and around 20% of those sequences were non-productive. Broader findings and caveats from the paper: A cluster of highly shared sequence variants was judged likely to be a technical artifact of the sequencing pipeline. In a later analysis, HLA-associated TCR beta chains were found to be more clonally expanded and to have lower generation probabilities than equally common non-associated chains. About 15 rarely observed V segments, including chromosome 9 orphons, were excluded from the earlier analysis of several hundred of the donors because counts were too low. Most TCR sequences were observed very rarely across donors, whereas some public TCRs were present in many individuals. At a false discovery rate of 0.05, a later analysis linked approximately 18,000 TCR beta sequences to specific HLA alleles. Some IMGT-functional V segments, including TRBV6-2 and TRBV6-3, could not be told apart with the 87-base-pair reads, so those segments were excluded. The study gave a list of about 160 TCR beta chains associated with cytomegalovirus. In vitro tests confirmed that a few of the cytomegalovirus-associated TCR beta chains recognize cytomegalovirus antigens. The classifier was reported to diagnose cytomegalovirus status with high specificity and sensitivity in both the original cohort and the validation cohort. According to a later genetic analysis, donors in an Asian-associated ancestry cluster had fewer N-insertions in productive TCRs than the approximately 670-donor mean. In this cohort, only TCR beta chains were sequenced, and detectable features were limited by the absence of alpha or paired-chain data. A further reported finding was that TCR beta sequences accurately predicted the HLA-A and HLA-B alleles for most subjects in the first cohort. The only immune exposure information available for the cohort was CMV serostatus. In a later analysis, the rate of TCR association differed among HLA loci, with DRB1 alleles having the most associated TCRs and HLA-C alleles having the fewest. Because HLA typing was unavailable for some donors at each locus, only the typed subset was used in association tests. A later genetic analysis associated a missense DCLRE1C variant with V-gene and J-gene trimming of TCR beta chains, and an independent cohort replicated the association. According to a later analysis, most CMV-associated TCR beta chains appeared to be HLA-restricted, and the HLA associations seemed to be driven largely by CMV exposure. An earlier analysis of approximately 500 of the donors showed that most TCR beta V segments appeared in productive rearrangements either about 87% or about 30% of the time, which broadly matched IMGT annotations. When HLA alleles, especially DR and DQ, strongly co-occurred, attributing TCR associations to individual alleles was difficult. Correlated functional status among segregating V segments might be attributable to linkage disequilibrium, but an unknown experimental factor could not be ruled out. Presence/absence analyses assumed roughly uniform sequencing depth across donors, an assumption that may not hold. It was suggested by the authors that the approach could potentially be generalized to other disease states and immunological phenotypes. Several of the top co-occurrence clusters appeared to be linked to parvovirus B19, influenza, CMV and Epstein-Barr virus, according to a later analysis.

The cohort was made up of 500 to 850 healthy bone marrow donors. At the time of sampling, all cohort members were nominally healthy, though unrecorded immune exposures were likely present. The donor was CMV seronegative and belonged to the group of roughly 330 seronegative cohort members. Every donor gave a peripheral blood sample, and the peripheral blood mononuclear cells from that sample were used for TCR beta sequencing. The Qiagen DNeasy Blood Extraction Kit was used to extract genomic DNA from the blood cell samples. Taken from the germline V gene (reference sequence), the CDR1 and CDR2 loops are LNHNV and YYDKDF. Trimming removed 4 bases from V and 10 bases from J, leaving 17 bases between the germline ends. The cysteine opens and the phenylalanine closes a CDR3 of 14 amino acids. Left in the record is the CDR3 DNA by itself, 42 bases read in frame from the first base. Concerning this clone itself: Its antigen specificity is not known. Within one base of it there is no much larger clone, and no base qualities were kept.

The protocol used for the library was the immunoSEQ multiplex PCR assay. The multiplex PCR relied on a mix of 60 forward primers for TCR Vbeta segments and 13 reverse primers for TCR Jbeta segments. The CDR3 region of rearranged TCR beta genes was amplified from genomic DNA with a multiplex PCR assay. Amplified TCR beta libraries were sequenced as 87-base-pair reads on the Illumina HiSeq System. Processing in the source paper ran as follows. In a later analysis, some 80 million unique TCR beta chains were counted across the roughly 610 repertoires, and approximately 11 million of these chains were shared by at least two donors. To remove PCR and sequencing errors, raw reads were error-corrected and collapsed into unique sequences using a nearest-neighbor algorithm that merged closely related sequences. Alignment of CDR3 sequences to IMGT reference sequences was used to assign V, D and J gene segments. For a sequence to be retained, at least a six-nucleotide match to both a V gene segment and a J gene segment was required. A rearrangement counted as productive if the CDR3 had no stop codons and remained in frame with V and J, and every other rearrangement counted as non-productive. Following IMGT convention, CDR3 was defined as the stretch from the second conserved V-encoded cysteine to the conserved J-encoded phenylalanine. The earlier analysis of about 530 of the donors excluded any sequence lacking an unambiguous match to a single V gene segment. In an earlier analysis of some 590 of the donors, a V segment was called functional when productive rearrangements were above 56.7%, and segregating when the standard deviation between donors exceeded 5%. A statistical classification framework was built to diagnose cytomegalovirus status from the catalog of TCR beta chain sequences. In a later analysis, V and J genes were assigned by comparing TCR nucleotide sequences against IMGT/GENE-DB human TR gene sequences. Using the TCRdist pipeline, a later analysis assigned CDR3 sequences along with most-parsimonious VDJ recombination scenarios. In a later analysis, every TCR beta chain was defined by the combination of its CDR3 amino acid sequence and its V-gene family, and reads without a unique V-gene family were dropped. As a way to deal with suspected cross-contamination and a sequencing artifact, a later analysis dropped 450 to 600 nucleotide sequences that were highly shared and had low generation probability. For each public chain, a later analysis derived a clonal expansion index from normalized ranks of inferred template counts within each repertoire. In a later analysis, generation probabilities were computed with a VDJ recombination model fitted to out-of-frame rearrangements, and the resulting probabilities were checked against IGoR. In a later analysis, TCR-TCR, TCR-HLA and TCR-CMV co-occurrence was scored with hypergeometric tests, and a repertoire-size bias correction was applied to TCR pairs. To estimate false discovery rates, a later analysis permuted the HLA or CMV assignments 20 times. A later analysis grouped co-occurring TCRs with DBSCAN, adding TCRdist sequence similarity when clustering within HLA-allele-positive subsets. Repertoires with fewer than 30,000 or more than 120,000 public chains were left out of co-occurrence clustering, as were several repertoires with anomalous nucleotide sharing. TCRdb's version of the immuneACCESS table is confined to in-frame rearrangements and falls short of the full clone set. An unresolved V gene accounts for under half of the shortfall where checked; the remainder is of unknown origin. D and trimming were read from the DNA, whereas the V and J calls and clone size are those reported in that table. A total of around 140,000 clones appear in this sample, over 60% of them only once. Around 1.7% of the sample is held by the ten biggest clonotypes.

What was sequenced was PBMCs. The clonotype was recovered from a female donor in good health and CMV-seronegative. The chain links TRBV15 with TRBJ2-1, with a weak D call of TRBD2 (6 bases match). The CDR3 has the sequence CATSKRTGLNEQFF. The DNA sequence is given as TGTGCCACCAGCAAGAGAACTGGACTAAACGAGCAGTTCTTC.